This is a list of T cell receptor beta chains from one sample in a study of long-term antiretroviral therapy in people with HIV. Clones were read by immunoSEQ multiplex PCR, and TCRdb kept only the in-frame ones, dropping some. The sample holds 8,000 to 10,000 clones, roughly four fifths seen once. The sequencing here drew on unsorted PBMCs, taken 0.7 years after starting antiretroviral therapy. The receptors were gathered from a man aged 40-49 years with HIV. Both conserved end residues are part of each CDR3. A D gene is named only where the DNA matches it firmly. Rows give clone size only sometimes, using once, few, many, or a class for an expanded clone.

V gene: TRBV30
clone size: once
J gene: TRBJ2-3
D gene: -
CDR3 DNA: TGTGCCTGGACACGGGGCGCTTCCTCAGATACGCAGTATTTT
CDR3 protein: CAWTRGASSDTQYF

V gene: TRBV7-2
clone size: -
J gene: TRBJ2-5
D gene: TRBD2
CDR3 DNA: TGTGCCAGCAGCTCGCTTCCGGGACTAGCGGGAGTAGAGACCCAGTACTTC
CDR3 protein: CASSSLPGLAGVETQYF

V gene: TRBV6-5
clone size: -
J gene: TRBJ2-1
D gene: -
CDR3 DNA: TGTGCCAGCAGTTACACGCAAGCCTTGCTCAATGAGCAGTTCTTC
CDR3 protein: CASSYTQALLNEQFF

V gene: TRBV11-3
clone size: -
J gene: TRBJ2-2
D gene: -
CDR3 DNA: TGTGCCAGCAGCTTAGTTGGGCCAGGCCCGAACACCGGGGAGCTGTTTTTT
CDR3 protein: CASSLVGPGPNTGELFF

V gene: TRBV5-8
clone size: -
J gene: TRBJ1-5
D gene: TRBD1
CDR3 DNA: TGTGCCAGCAGCCTTAACAGGGGAAGCAATCAGCCCCAGCATTTT
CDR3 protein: CASSLNRGSNQPQHF

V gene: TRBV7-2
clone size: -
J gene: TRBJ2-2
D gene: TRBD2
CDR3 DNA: TGTGCCAGCAGCCTAGGACTAGCGGGAGGGATCGGGGAGCTGTTTTTT
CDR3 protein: CASSLGLAGGIGELFF

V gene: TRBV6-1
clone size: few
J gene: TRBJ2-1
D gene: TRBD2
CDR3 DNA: TGTGCCAGCAGTGAACGCGGGGAGCTACTAGCGGACAATGAGCAGTTCTTC
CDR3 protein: CASSERGELLADNEQFF

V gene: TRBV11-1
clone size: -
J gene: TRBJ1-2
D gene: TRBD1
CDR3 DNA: TGTGCCAGCAGCTCTCCGGGACAGTTAGAATATGGCTACACCTTC
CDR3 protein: CASSSPGQLEYGYTF

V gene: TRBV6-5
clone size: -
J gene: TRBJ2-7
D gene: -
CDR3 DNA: TGTGCCAGCAGTGCCCGGAGGTTTGGGGACGAGCAGTACTTC
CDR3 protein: CASSARRFGDEQYF

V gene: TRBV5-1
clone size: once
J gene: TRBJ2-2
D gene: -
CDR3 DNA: TGCGCCAGCGTAACCGGGACAACTAACACCGGGGAGCTGTTTTTT
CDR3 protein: CASVTGTTNTGELFF

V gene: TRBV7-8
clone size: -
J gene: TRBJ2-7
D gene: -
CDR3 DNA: TGTGCCAGCAGCTCTCAGGGAAAGGGCTACGAGCAGTACTTC
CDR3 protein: CASSSQGKGYEQYF

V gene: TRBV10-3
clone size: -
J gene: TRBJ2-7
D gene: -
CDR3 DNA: TGTGCCATCAGTGTCAGGCAGGACTACGAGCAGTACTTC
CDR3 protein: CAISVRQDYEQYF

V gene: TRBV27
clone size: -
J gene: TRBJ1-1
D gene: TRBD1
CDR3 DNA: TGTGCCAGCAGTTTCCGGGACAGGGGGAAGTTTATGAACACTGAAGCTTTCTTT
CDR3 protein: CASSFRDRGKFMNTEAFF

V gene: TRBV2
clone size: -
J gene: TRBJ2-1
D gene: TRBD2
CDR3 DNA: TGTGCCAGCAGAGATAGCCCGGGACTAGGCGCGAACAATGAGCAGTTCTTC
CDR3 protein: CASRDSPGLGANNEQFF

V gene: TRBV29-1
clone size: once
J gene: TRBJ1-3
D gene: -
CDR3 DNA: TGCAGCGTTGAAAGGGGAGACGCTGGAAACACCATATATTTT
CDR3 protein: CSVERGDAGNTIYF

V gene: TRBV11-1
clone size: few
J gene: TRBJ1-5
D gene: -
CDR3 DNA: TGTGCCAGCGGTACCGGTCGGGGGACCAATCAGCCCCAGCATTTT
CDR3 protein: CASGTGRGTNQPQHF

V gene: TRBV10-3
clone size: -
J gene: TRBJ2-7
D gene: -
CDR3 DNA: TGTGCCATCAGTGAGTCGCGGCTAGCCGGGACCGAGCAGTACTTC
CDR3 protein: CAISESRLAGTEQYF

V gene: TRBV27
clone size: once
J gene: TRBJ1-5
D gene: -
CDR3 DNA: TGTGCCAGCAGTTTCAGGGGAAATCAGCCCCAGCATTTT
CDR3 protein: CASSFRGNQPQHF

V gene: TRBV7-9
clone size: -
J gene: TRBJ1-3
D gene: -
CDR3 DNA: TGTGCCAGCAGCTTCGTTGGGAGCTCTGGAAACACCATATATTTT
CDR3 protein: CASSFVGSSGNTIYF

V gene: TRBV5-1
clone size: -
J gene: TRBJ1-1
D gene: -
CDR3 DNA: TGCGCCAGCAGCTTGGAAGGGGTCCCGAAGACTGAAGCTTTCTTT
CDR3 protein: CASSLEGVPKTEAFF

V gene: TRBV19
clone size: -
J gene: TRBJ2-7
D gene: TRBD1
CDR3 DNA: TGTGCCAGTGGACAGGGACTCAACGAGCAGTACTTC
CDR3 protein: CASGQGLNEQYF

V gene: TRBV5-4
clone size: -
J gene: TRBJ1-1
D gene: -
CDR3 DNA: TGTGCCAGCACCCCACAGGCACTGAACACTGAAGCTTTCTTT
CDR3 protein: CASTPQALNTEAFF

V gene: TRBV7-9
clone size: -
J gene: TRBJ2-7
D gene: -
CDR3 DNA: TGTGCCAGCAGTTCAGGGGTTACCTACGAGCAGTACTTC
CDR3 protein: CASSSGVTYEQYF

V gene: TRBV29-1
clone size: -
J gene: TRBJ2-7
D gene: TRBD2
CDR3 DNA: TGCAGCGTTGAATACGGGACTAGCGACGAGCAGTACTTC
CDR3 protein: CSVEYGTSDEQYF

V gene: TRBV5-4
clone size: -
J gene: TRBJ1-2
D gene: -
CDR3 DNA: TGTGCCAGCAGCGATGGCGGGGACATAGAAGGCTACACCTTC
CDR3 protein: CASSDGGDIEGYTF

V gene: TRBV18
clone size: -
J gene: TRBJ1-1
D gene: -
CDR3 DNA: TGTGCCAGCTCACCACTTGCACGGACGGGCACTGAAGCTTTCTTT
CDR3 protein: CASSPLARTGTEAFF

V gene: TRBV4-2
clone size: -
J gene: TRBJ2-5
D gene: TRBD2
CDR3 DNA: TGTGCCAGCAGCCAAGGGGGACTAGCGGGAGGCCTGGGAGAGACCCAGTACTTC
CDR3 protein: CASSQGGLAGGLGETQYF

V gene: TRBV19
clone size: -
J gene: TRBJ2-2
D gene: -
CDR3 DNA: TGTGCCAGTAGTACTCGCTCAGGGGCTTCCGGGGAGCTGTTTTTT
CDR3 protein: CASSTRSGASGELFF

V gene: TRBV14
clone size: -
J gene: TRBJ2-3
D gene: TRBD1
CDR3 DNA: TGTGCCAGCAGCCTACAGGGGGCCGGCACAGATACGCAGTATTTT
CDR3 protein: CASSLQGAGTDTQYF

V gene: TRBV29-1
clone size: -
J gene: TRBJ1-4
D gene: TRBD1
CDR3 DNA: TGCAGCGTTGGGACAGGGACCGAAAAACTGTTTTTT
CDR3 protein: CSVGTGTEKLFF